This T cell receptor (beta chain) originates from a study of prognosis after radiotherapy for stage I lung cancer. Background on the study: Several developed distant metastases after radiotherapy (median roughly seven months), and some 16 had no significant progression.

Trimming stripped 6 bases from V and 13 bases from J, with 22 bases between. This CDR3 has 13 residues. Germline lookup yields CDR1 DFQATT and CDR2 SNEGSKA (reference sequence). Findings and caveats of the study: It is unknown whether the expanded TCR clones recognize the tumor. Unique TCR clone counts dropped after stereotactic body radiation therapy, from a median of 10,088 to 6,861.

From genomic DNA, TCR beta CDR3 was amplified by two-round multiplex PCR. The authors ran first-round PCR with primers specific to each TRBV and TRBJ gene. A single record per CDR3 protein comes from TCRdb applying MiXCR to the multiplex PCR reads. The table lists tens of thousands of distinct CDR3 sequences, roughly 40% of them singletons. Notes on this clonotype: Its antigen is currently unknown. A read error may explain this, as a much larger clone is one base away.

The chain joins TRBV20-1 to TRBJ2-1; TRBD1 might be the D (6 bases). Specimen: PBMCs, collected before or after stereotactic body radiation therapy (not recorded which). The sequence was obtained from a donor aged 50 or older with non-small cell lung cancer. The CDR3 bases are TGCAGTGCCCGTGGACAGCCAGGGGAGACCCAGTTCTTC. Translation gives CSARGQPGETQFF.